This T cell receptor beta chain was sequenced during a study of blood T cell repertoires in COVID-19. Turning to the study itself: The origin of the acute and convalescent COVID-19 samples was the United States, Italy and Spain.

After removal of 5 bases from V and 10 bases from J, the junction contained 3 bases not matched to a gene. The CDR3 loop spans 12 amino acids. Germline lookup yields CDR1 SGHNT and CDR2 YYREEE (reference sequence). Assay: immunoSEQ multiplex PCR; the TCRdb copy retains only in-frame clones and omits some. The sample yields over 65,000 clones, roughly 81% seen once. This chain uses TRBV5-4 with TRBJ2-1; 10 bases are shared with TRBD2. The specimen sequenced was peripheral blood. The TCR was taken from a human donor in a cohort sampled during active COVID-19. CDR3 protein: CASRGTSEEQFF. The CDR3 DNA follows: TGTGCCAGCAGGGGGACTAGCGAGGAGCAGTTCTTC.